This T cell receptor (beta chain) was identified in a study of cytomegalovirus exposure and HLA in healthy donors. Broader study findings: Equally common other TCR beta chains were less clonally expanded than HLA-associated ones, a later analysis found. The availability of immune exposure information extended only to CMV serostatus. As was reported, the HLA-A and HLA-B alleles of most subjects were accurately predicted from TCR beta sequences.

The V gene end was trimmed by 3 bases and the J gene end by 4 bases; junction bases not matched to a gene: 2. The CDR3 extends over 14 amino acids. The V gene's germline CDR1 is SGHRS and CDR2 YFSETQ. It was with 60 Vbeta and 13 Jbeta primers that the PCR ran. Per the original methods: Approximately 11 million of the 60 million to 80 million unique TCR beta chains counted in a later analysis were shared. Assay: immunoSEQ multiplex PCR; the TCRdb copy retains only in-frame clones and omits some. V, J and clone size derive from that table, while D and trimming were established from the DNA sequence. The table lists 100,000 to 120,000 clones, 79% of them singletons. Details on this clone: Its antigen is still unknown.

The chain links TRBV5-1 to TRBJ1-5; 9 bases are shared with TRBD1. The sequence came from a man younger than 40 in good health and CMV-seropositive. The sample was PBMCs. This CDR3 is CASSSGTGNQPQHF. The CDR3 nucleotides read TGCGCCAGCAGCTCCGGGACAGGGAATCAGCCCCAGCATTTT.